The 17 T cell receptor beta chains listed next were all sequenced from one sample in a study of blood T cell repertoires in COVID-19. Profiled with immunoSEQ multiplex PCR; TCRdb holds only in-frame clones, not every one. The table lists about 310,000 clones, around 86% of them singletons. The sequenced sample was peripheral blood. The receptors come from a middle-aged man with active or convalescent COVID-19.

The CDR3 loop reads CASRKTGGVRSPLHF. The CDR3 nucleotides read TGTGCCAGCAGGAAGACAGGGGGCGTAAGGTCACCCCTCCACTTT. The V gene is TRBV6-5, the J gene TRBJ1-6; 10 bases map to TRBD1. Germline trimming cut 6 bases from V and 10 bases from J; bases unmatched to any gene: 9. The germline V gene encodes CDR1 MNHEY and CDR2 SVGAGI. This CDR3 comprises 15 residues.

Here the CDR3 reads CASSGTGGVFTGELFF. For the CDR3, the DNA is TGTGCCAGCAGCGGGACAGGGGGCGTGTTCACCGGGGAGCTGTTTTTT. The chain uses TRBV11-2 and TRBJ2-2; TRBD1 matches at 12 bases. The CDR3 runs 16 residues. V was clipped by 5 bases and J by 4 bases; unmatched bases: 5. Per germline, CDR1 SGHAT and CDR2 FQNNGV.

The chain uses TRBV3-1 (or the pseudogene TRBV3-2) and TRBJ1-2; 7 bases line up with TRBD1. The CDR3 loop spans 14 amino acids. Per the germline V gene, CDR1 is LGHDT and CDR2 is YNNKEL (reference sequence). V lost 1 base and J lost 8; bases outside the gene matches: 7. The CDR3: CASSQGYRGGGYTF. The CDR3 coding sequence is TGTGCCAGCAGCCAAGGTTACAGGGGTGGAGGCTACACCTTC.

A remark on this clone: Different DNA sequences within this sample yield the same CDR3. The chain carries TRBV6-5 and TRBJ1-1, with a weak D call TRBD1 (5 bases). V was clipped by 4 bases and J by 1 base, with 13 bases between them. The germline V gene has CDR1 MNHEY and CDR2 SVGAGI. This CDR3 has 15 residues. CDR3 protein: CASSSPKTGNTEAFF. DNA for the CDR3: TGTGCCAGCAGTTCACCTAAAACAGGGAACACTGAAGCTTTCTTT.

This chain links TRBV18 with TRBJ1-2; tentatively, D is TRBD1 (6 bases). CDR1 is KGHSH, CDR2 LQKENI, per germline. The CDR3 is made up of 13 amino acids. Trimming left V 5 bases short and J 6 bases short, with 13 bases between. The CDR3 here is CASSSQGIDGYTF. The CDR3 region has the DNA TGTGCCAGCTCAAGTCAGGGGATTGATGGCTACACCTTC.

The chain carries TRBV21-1 and TRBJ1-2; the DNA was not used to check the table's D call, TRBD1. TRBV21-1 is a pseudogene. This CDR3 region has 13 residues. The CDR3 nucleotides are TGTGCCAGCAGCAGATTTCAGGGTGGTGGCTACACCTTC. This codes for CASSRFQGGGYTF.

The rearrangement joins TRBV28 to TRBJ1-6, with TRBD1 matching 9 bases. The V and J ends lost 6 bases and 9 bases, in that order; junction bases with no gene match: 3. The CDR3 is made up of 13 amino acids. From germline, CDR1 is MDHEN and CDR2 SYDVKM. The CDR3 DNA reads as TGTGCCAGCAGGGGACAGGGAGGTTCACCCCTCCACTTT. Protein: CASRGQGGSPLHF.

This clone appeared a single time. This chain uses TRBV29-1 with TRBJ1-1, with TRBD1 matching over 11 bases. The germline gives CDR1 SQVTM, CDR2 ANQGSEA. This CDR3 is 12 amino acids long. With 6 bases clipped from V and 8 bases from J, the junction kept 5 bases outside the gene matches. As DNA, the CDR3 is TGCAGCGTGGGGGACAGGGGGGAGGAAGCTTTCTTT. It yields the protein CSVGDRGEEAFF.

The chain is built from TRBV5-4 and TRBJ2-1, with 8 bases fitting TRBD1. The CDR3 is 14 amino acids. Germline CDR1 is SGHNT and CDR2 is YYREEE (reference sequence). The ends lost 5 bases at V and 5 bases at J; junction bases unmatched: 6. In DNA, the CDR3 is TGTGCCAGCAGTCGGACAGGGCCCGACAATGAGCAGTTCTTC. It is translated as CASSRTGPDNEQFF.

The chain combines TRBV29-1 with TRBJ1-2, with 8 bases fitting TRBD1. The CDR3 totals 15 residues. J gave up 4 bases and V 1 base, and 8 bases lay outside the gene matches. The germline V gene encodes CDR1 SQVTM and CDR2 ANQGSEA. The CDR3 spells CSVEGTGPLSYGYTF. CDR3 coding DNA: TGCAGCGTTGAAGGGACAGGGCCCTTGAGCTATGGCTACACCTTC.

Only a few counts were recorded for this clone. The chain couples TRBV5-4 to TRBJ2-7; maybe TRBD1 (6 bases). This CDR3 comprises 14 residues. Trimming cost V 1 base and J 6 bases, with 14 bases left between them. Germline CDR1 SGHNT, CDR2 YYREEE (reference sequence). The CDR3 DNA reads TGTGCCAGCAGCTTGAGGGACATTGGCCCCGAGCAGTACTTC. Residues: CASSLRDIGPEQYF.

The genes are TRBV11-2 and TRBJ2-3, with 11 bases fitting TRBD2. J gave up 1 base and V 5 bases, and 5 bases lay outside the gene matches. CDR1 SGHAT and CDR2 FQNNGV come from the germline V gene. The CDR3 consists of 16 residues. CDR3 sequence: CASSLWTSGRTDTQYF. The CDR3 region has the DNA TGTGCCAGCAGCCTCTGGACTAGCGGGCGCACAGATACGCAGTATTTT.

This chain uses TRBV28 with TRBJ1-1, with TRBD1 matching 8 bases. This CDR3 spans 13 amino acids. Trimming cost V 6 bases and J 10 bases; bases outside gene matches: 10. Germline V lookup: CDR1 MDHEN, CDR2 SYDVKM. CDR3 DNA sequence: TGTGCCAGCAGCCAGTCAGGGGGCCCCGGAGCTTTCTTT. Translation gives CASSQSGGPGAFF.

With respect to this clone: The identical CDR3 is also encoded by other nucleotide sequences in the sample. The chain employs TRBV20-1 and TRBJ2-7; D gene uncertain. The CDR3 is 11 amino acids. Germline values: CDR1 DFQATT, CDR2 SNEGSKA (reference sequence). V was clipped by 2 bases and J by 1 base, with 3 bases between them. CDR3 DNA: TGCAGTGCTAGATCTTCCTACGAGCAGTACTTC. Protein product: CSARSSYEQYF.

V gene TRBV5-6 combines with J gene TRBJ2-5; a possible D gene is TRBD2 (6 bases). The V gene lost 0 bases and the J gene lost 8 bases, with 11 bases spanning the gap. Germline-derived CDR1 and CDR2 are SGHDT and YYEEEE. CDR3 length equals 13 residues. The CDR3 loop reads CASSLGRVGTQYF. CDR3 DNA: TGTGCCAGCAGCTTGGGGAGGGTAGGAACCCAGTACTTC.

The gene calls are TRBV5-5 and TRBJ2-3, with D perhaps matching TRBD1 (7 bases). The V gene's germline CDR1 is SGHKS and CDR2 YYEKEE (reference sequence). This CDR3 is built from 16 residues. Trimming removed 3 bases from V and 2 bases from J, with 16 bases in between. CDR3 nucleotides: TGTGCCAGCAGCTCGGGCGGGACAGCTCCCACAGATACGCAGTATTTT. Protein: CASSSGGTAPTDTQYF.

The chain links TRBV11-2 to TRBJ1-2; TRBD1 matches 9 bases. The CDR3 sequence is 15 residues long. Germline V CDR1 and CDR2: SGHAT, FQNNGV. The V and J ends lost 4 bases and 6 bases, in that order; junction bases with no gene match: 9. The CDR3 sequence: CASSSLRDRVDGYTF. The CDR3 region has the DNA TGTGCCAGCAGCTCGCTCCGGGACAGGGTTGATGGCTACACCTTC.